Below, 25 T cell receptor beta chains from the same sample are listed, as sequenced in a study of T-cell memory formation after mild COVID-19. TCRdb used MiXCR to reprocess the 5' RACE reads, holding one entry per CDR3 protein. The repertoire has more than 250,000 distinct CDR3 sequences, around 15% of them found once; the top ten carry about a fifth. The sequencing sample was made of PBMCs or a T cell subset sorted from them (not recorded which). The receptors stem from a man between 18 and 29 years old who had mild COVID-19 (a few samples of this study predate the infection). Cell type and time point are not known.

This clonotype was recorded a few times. CDR3: CASSAPGDEQFF. The CDR3 bases are TGTGCCAGCAGCGCCCCCGGGGATGAGCAGTTCTTC. V gene TRBV7-9 combines with J gene TRBJ2-1; tentatively, D is TRBD2 (5 bases). Germline lookup yields CDR1 SEHNR and CDR2 FQNEAQ (reference sequence). Trimming cost V 5 bases and J 8 bases, with 10 bases left between them. The CDR3 is 12 residues long.

The CDR3, as DNA: TGCGCCAGCAGCTTGGCCCGAGGGCCCACTGAAGCTTTCTTT. It yields the protein CASSLARGPTEAFF. The chain is built from TRBV5-1 and TRBJ1-1; D gene ambiguous. V was clipped by 0 bases and J by 4 bases, with 10 bases between them. CDR3 length: 14 amino acids. Per the germline V gene, CDR1 is SGHRS and CDR2 is YFSETQ.

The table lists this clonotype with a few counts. As DNA, the CDR3 is TGTGCCAGCAGCTTAACGGCGGGGATCGATACGCAGTATTTT. Residues: CASSLTAGIDTQYF. The V call is TRBV7-2, the J call TRBJ2-3; maybe TRBD2 (6 bases). V lost 2 bases and J 6 bases, leaving 12 bases between the germline ends. The CDR3 length is 14 residues. The germline gives CDR1 SGHTA, CDR2 FQGNSA.

CDR3 in DNA: TGTGCCAGCAGCTTGGGGACAGGCGCCCTGGAGAAGCCCCAGCATTTT. The encoded protein is CASSLGTGALEKPQHF. The gene calls are TRBV7-9 and TRBJ1-5, with 8 bases identical to TRBD1. V shed 3 bases, J shed 8 bases, and the junction held 12 bases outside the gene matches. The CDR3 runs to 16 residues. Germline CDR1 SEHNR, CDR2 FQNEAQ (reference sequence).

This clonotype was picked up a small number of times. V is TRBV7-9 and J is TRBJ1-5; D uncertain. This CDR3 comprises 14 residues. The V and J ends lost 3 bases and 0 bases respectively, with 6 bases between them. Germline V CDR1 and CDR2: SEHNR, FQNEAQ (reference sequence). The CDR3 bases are TGTGCCAGCAGCTTTAGTGGTAGCAATCAGCCCCAGCATTTT. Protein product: CASSFSGSNQPQHF. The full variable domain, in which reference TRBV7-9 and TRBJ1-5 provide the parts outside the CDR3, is DTGVSQNPRHKITKRGQNVTFRCDPISEHNRLYWYRQTLGQGPEFLTYFQNEAQLEKSRLLSDRFSAERPKGSFSTLEIQRTEQGDSAMYLCASSFSGSNQPQHFGDGTRLSIL.

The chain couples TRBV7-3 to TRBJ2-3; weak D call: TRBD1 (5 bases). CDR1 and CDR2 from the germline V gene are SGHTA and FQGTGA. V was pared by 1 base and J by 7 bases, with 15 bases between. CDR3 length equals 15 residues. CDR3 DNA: TGTGCCAGCAGCTTAAGAGACAGTCCTGGGAATACGCAGTATTTT. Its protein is CASSLRDSPGNTQYF.

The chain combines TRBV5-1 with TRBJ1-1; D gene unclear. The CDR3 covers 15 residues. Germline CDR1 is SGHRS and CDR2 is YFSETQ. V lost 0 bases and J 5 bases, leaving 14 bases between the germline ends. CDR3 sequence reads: CASSLAGGFGTEAFF. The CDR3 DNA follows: TGCGCCAGCAGCTTGGCCGGTGGTTTCGGGACTGAAGCTTTCTTT.

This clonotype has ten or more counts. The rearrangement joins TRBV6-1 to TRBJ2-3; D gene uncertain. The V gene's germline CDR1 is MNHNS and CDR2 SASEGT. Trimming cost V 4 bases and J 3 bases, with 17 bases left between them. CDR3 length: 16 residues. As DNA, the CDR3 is TGTGCCAGCAGTGGAAATCCGGGCCGTGAGACAGATACGCAGTATTTT. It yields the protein CASSGNPGRETDTQYF.

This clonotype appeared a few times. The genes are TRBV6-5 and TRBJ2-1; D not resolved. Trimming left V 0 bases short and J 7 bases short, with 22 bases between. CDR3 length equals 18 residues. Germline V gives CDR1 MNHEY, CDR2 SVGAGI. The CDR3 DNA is TGTGCCAGCAGTTACTCGAAATATGCGGCTACCTATGGAAATGAGCAGTTCTTC. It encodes CASSYSKYAATYGNEQFF.

The chain's CDR3 is CASSQDRGQTDTQYF. In DNA form, the CDR3 reads TGTGCCAGCAGCCAAGACAGGGGGCAAACAGATACGCAGTATTTT. The chain links TRBV7-2 to TRBJ2-3, with 10 bases lining up with TRBD1. V lost 5 bases and J lost 3; bases outside the gene matches: 5. Germline-derived CDR1 and CDR2 are SGHTA and FQGNSA. There are 15 residues in the CDR3. The entire variable domain, with the rest obtained from reference TRBV7-2 and TRBJ2-3, is as follows: GAGVSQSPSNKVTEKGKDVELRCDPISGHTALYWYRQSLGQGLEFLIYFQGNSAPDKSGLPSDRFSAERTGGSVSTLTIQRTQQEDSAVYLCASSQDRGQTDTQYFGPGTRLTVL.

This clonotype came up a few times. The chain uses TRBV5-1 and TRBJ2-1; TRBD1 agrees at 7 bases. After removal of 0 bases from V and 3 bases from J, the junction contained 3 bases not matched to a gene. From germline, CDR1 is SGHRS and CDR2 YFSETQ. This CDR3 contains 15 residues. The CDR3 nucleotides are TGCGCCAGCAGCTTGGGCCGACAGGGCTACAATGAGCAGTTCTTC. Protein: CASSLGRQGYNEQFF. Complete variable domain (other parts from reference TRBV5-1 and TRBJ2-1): KAGVTQTPRYLIKTRGQQVTLSCSPISGHRSVSWYQQTPGQGLQFLFEYFSETQRNKGNFPGRFSGRQFSNSRSEMNVSTLELGDSALYLCASSLGRQGYNEQFFGPGTRLTVL.

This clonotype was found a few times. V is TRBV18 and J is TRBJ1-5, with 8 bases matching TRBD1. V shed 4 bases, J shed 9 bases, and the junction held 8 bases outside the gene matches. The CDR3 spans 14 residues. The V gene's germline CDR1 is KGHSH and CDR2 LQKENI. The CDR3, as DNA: TGTGCCAGCTCACGGACAGGGCCGGGGAGGCCCCAGCATTTT. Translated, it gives CASSRTGPGRPQHF.

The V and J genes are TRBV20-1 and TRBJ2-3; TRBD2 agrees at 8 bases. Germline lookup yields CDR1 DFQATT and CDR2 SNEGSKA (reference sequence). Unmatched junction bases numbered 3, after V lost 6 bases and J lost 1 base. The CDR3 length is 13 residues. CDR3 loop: CSAPAGGTDTQYF. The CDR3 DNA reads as TGCAGTGCCCCAGCGGGGGGCACAGATACGCAGTATTTT.

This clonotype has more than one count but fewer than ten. The CDR3 DNA follows: TGCAGTGCCAGGACAGGGCTAAATGAAGCTTTCTTT. The encoded protein is CSARTGLNEAFF. The V and J genes are TRBV20-1 and TRBJ1-1; 8 nucleotides agree with TRBD1. Unmatched junction bases numbered 7, after V lost 6 bases and J lost 7 bases. This CDR3 spans 12 amino acids. From germline, CDR1 is DFQATT and CDR2 SNEGSKA (reference sequence).

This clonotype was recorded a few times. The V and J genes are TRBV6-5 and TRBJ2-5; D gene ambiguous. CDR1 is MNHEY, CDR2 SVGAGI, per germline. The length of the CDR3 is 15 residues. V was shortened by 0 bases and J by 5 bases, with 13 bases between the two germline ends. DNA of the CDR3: TGTGCCAGCAGTTACTCGTCAGGTCCCATTGAGACCCAGTACTTC. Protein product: CASSYSSGPIETQYF.

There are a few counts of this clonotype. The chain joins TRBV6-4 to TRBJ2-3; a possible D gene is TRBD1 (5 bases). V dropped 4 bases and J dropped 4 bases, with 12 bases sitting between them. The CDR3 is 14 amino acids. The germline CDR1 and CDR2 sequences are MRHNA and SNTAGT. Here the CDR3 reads CASSGQINSDTQYF. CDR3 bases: TGTGCCAGCAGTGGACAGATAAATTCAGATACGCAGTATTTT.

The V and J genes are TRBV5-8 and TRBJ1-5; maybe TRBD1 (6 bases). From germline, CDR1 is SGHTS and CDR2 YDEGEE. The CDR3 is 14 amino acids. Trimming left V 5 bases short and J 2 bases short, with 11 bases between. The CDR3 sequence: CASSYWTGNQPQHF. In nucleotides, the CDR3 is TGTGCCAGCAGTTACTGGACAGGCAATCAGCCCCAGCATTTT.

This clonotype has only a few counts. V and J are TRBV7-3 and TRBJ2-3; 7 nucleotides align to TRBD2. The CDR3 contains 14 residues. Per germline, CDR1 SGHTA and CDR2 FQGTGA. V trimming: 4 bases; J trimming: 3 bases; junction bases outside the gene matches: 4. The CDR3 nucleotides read TGTGCCAGCAGCTCGCTCGGGGGGACAGATACGCAGTATTTT. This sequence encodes CASSSLGGTDTQYF.

CDR3 residues: CATSDPTTGDEKLFF. The CDR3 DNA reads TGTGCCACCAGTGATCCGACAACTGGAGACGAAAAACTGTTTTTT. The chain links TRBV24-1 to TRBJ1-4; D unresolved. Trimming took off 3 bases at V and 8 bases at J, with 15 bases between the two ends. Germline V gene lookup returns CDR1 KGHDR and CDR2 SFDVKD. This CDR3 has 15 residues.

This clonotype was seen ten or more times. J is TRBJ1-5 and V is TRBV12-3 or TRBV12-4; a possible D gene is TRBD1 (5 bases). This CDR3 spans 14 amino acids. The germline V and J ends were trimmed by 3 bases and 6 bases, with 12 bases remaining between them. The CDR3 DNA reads TGTGCCAGCAGTTTTCGTACTGGGGGTCAGCCCCAGCATTTT. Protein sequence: CASSFRTGGQPQHF.

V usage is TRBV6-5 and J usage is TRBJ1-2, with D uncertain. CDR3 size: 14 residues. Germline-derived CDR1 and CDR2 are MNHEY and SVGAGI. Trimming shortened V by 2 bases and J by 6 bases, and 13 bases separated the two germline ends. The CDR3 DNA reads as TGTGCCAGCAGTTACACGGCCGCCCTAGATGGCTACACCTTC. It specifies CASSYTAALDGYTF.

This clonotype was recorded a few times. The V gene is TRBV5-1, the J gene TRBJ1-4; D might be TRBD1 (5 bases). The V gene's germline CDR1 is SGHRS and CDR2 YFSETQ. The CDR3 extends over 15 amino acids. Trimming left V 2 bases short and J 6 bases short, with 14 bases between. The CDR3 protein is CASSFRARDDEKLFF. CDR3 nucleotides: TGCGCCAGCAGCTTCCGGGCCAGGGATGATGAAAAACTGTTTTTT. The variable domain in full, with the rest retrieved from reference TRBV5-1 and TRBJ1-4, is KAGVTQTPRYLIKTRGQQVTLSCSPISGHRSVSWYQQTPGQGLQFLFEYFSETQRNKGNFPGRFSGRQFSNSRSEMNVSTLELGDSALYLCASSFRARDDEKLFFGSGTQLSVL.

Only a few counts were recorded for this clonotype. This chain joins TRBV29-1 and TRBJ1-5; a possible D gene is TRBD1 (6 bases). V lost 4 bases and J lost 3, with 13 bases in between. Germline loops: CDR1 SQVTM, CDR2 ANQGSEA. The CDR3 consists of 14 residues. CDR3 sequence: CSVVEGGVNQPQHF. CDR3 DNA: TGCAGCGTTGTGGAGGGGGGCGTCAATCAGCCCCAGCATTTT.

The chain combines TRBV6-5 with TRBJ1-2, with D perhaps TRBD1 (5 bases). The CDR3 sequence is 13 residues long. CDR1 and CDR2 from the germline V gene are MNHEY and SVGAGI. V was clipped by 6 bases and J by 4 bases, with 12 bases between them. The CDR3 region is CASRPGPGYGYTF. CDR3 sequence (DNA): TGTGCCAGCAGACCGGGACCTGGCTATGGCTACACCTTC.

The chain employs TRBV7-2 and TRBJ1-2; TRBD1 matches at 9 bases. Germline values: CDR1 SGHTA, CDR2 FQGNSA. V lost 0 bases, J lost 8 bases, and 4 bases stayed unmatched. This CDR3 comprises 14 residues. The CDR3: CASSLASGQGGYTF. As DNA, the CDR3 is TGTGCCAGCAGCTTAGCATCGGGACAGGGAGGCTACACCTTC. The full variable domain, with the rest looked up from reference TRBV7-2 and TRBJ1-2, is GAGVSQSPSNKVTEKGKDVELRCDPISGHTALYWYRQSLGQGLEFLIYFQGNSAPDKSGLPSDRFSAERTGGSVSTLTIQRTQQEDSAVYLCASSLASGQGGYTFGSGTRLTVV.